This T cell receptor (beta chain) was recovered during a study of OX40 agonist ivuxolimab in advanced cancers. The V end was cut by 3 bases, the J end by 0 bases, with 21 bases between. The germline CDR1 and CDR2 sequences are LNHNV and YYDKDF (reference sequence). The CDR3 is 19 amino acids. Patients with autoimmune history or systemic immunosuppression were excluded. Using immunoSEQ multiplex PCR, the repertoire was profiled, and TCRdb retains in-frame clones only, with some absent. Of over 85,000 clones detected, 87% appear once; the ten largest clones hold 0.5%. The sequence was obtained from an adult with an advanced solid tumor such as melanoma, head and neck, liver or kidney cancer. The V and J genes are TRBV15 and TRBJ1-5; D might be TRBD1 (5 bases). Sequencing was performed on CD4+ or CD8+ T cells sorted from blood, taken in a trial of the OX40 agonist ivuxolimab. This CDR3 is CATSRGGGRDYYSNQPQHF. CDR3 coding DNA: TGTGCCACCAGCAGGGGCGGCGGCAGGGACTACTATAGCAATCAGCCCCAGCATTTT.